This T cell receptor (beta chain) was observed in a study of blood T cell repertoires in COVID-19. This CDR3 contains 16 residues. The V and J ends lost 5 bases and 0 bases, in that order; junction bases with no gene match: 8. Germline V gene sequence: CDR1 SGHVS, CDR2 FQNEAQ. Profiled with immunoSEQ multiplex PCR; TCRdb holds only in-frame clones, not every one. The sample lists approximately 300,000 clones, roughly 86% occurring once. This chain joins TRBV7-8 and TRBJ1-1, with 8 bases fitting TRBD1. Material for sequencing was peripheral blood. This receptor was identified in a woman in her forties or fifties with acute or convalescent COVID-19. This CDR3 reads CASSAMTGVMNTEAFF. For the CDR3, the DNA is TGTGCCAGCAGCGCGATGACAGGGGTTATGAACACTGAAGCTTTCTTT.